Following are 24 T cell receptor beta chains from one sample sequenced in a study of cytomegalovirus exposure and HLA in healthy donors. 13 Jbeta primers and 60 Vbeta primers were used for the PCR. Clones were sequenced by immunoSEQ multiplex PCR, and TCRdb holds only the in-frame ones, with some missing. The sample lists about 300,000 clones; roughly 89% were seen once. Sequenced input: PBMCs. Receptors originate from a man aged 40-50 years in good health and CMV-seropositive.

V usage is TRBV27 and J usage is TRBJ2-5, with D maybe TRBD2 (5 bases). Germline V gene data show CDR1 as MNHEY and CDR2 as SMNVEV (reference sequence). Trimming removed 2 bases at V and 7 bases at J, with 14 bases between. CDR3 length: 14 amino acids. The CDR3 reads CASSLNDRTGTQYF. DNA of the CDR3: TGTGCCAGCAGTTTAAACGATCGGACTGGGACCCAGTACTTC.

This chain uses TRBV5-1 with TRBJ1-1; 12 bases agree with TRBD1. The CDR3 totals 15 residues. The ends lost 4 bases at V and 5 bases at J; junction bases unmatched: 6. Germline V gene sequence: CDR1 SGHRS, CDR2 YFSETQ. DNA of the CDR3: TGCGCCAGCAGCGGGGGACAGGGGGCGTCTACTGAAGCTTTCTTT. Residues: CASSGGQGASTEAFF. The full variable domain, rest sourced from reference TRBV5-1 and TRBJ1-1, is KAGVTQTPRYLIKTRGQQVTLSCSPISGHRSVSWYQQTPGQGLQFLFEYFSETQRNKGNFPGRFSGRQFSNSRSEMNVSTLELGDSALYLCASSGGQGASTEAFFGQGTRLTVV.

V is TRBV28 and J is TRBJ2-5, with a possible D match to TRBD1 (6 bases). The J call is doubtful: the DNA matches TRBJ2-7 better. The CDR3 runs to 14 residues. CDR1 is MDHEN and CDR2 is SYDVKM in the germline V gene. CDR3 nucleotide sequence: TGTGCCAGCAGTTACAACAGGGAAAATCACGAGCAGTACTTC. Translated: CASSYNRENHEQYF.

The CDR3 nucleotides read TGTGCCAGCAGCGTATATGAAGAGGGCTACGAGCAGTACTTC. The encoded protein is CASSVYEEGYEQYF. This chain uses TRBV9 with TRBJ2-7, with D perhaps TRBD2 (5 bases). Trimming removed 1 base from V and 3 bases from J, with 11 bases in between. The germline V gene encodes CDR1 SGDLS and CDR2 YYNGEE. This CDR3 comprises 14 residues.

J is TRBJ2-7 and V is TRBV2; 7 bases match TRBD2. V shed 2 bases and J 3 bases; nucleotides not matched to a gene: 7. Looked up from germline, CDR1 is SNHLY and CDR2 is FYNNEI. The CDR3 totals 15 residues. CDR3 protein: CASSEFSGPVYEQYF. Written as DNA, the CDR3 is TGTGCCAGCAGTGAATTTAGCGGGCCTGTCTACGAGCAGTACTTC.

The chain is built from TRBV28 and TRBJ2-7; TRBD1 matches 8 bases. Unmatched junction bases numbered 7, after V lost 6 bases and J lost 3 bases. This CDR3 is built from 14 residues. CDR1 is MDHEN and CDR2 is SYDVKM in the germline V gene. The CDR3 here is CASRDRVTVYEQYF. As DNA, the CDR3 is TGTGCCAGCAGGGACAGGGTTACCGTCTACGAGCAGTACTTC.

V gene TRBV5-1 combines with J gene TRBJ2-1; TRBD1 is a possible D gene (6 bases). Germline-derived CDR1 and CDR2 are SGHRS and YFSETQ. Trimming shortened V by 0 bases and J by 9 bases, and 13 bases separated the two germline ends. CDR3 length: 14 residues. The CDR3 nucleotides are TGCGCCAGCAGCTTGGGGGCAGGGGACGGTGAGCAGTTCTTC. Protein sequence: CASSLGAGDGEQFF.

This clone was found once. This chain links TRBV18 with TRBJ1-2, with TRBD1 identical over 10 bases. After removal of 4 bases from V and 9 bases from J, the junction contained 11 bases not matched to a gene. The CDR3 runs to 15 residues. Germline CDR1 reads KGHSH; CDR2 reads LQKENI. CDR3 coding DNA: TGTGCCAGCTCACGCTCCTCGGACAGGGGGGTGAGCTACACCTTC. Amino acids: CASSRSSDRGVSYTF.

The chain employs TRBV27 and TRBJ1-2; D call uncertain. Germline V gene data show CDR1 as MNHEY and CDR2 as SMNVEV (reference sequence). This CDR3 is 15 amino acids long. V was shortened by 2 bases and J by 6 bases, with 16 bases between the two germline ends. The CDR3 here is CASSLHFNGANGYTF. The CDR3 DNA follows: TGTGCCAGCAGTTTACACTTTAATGGAGCGAATGGCTACACCTTC.

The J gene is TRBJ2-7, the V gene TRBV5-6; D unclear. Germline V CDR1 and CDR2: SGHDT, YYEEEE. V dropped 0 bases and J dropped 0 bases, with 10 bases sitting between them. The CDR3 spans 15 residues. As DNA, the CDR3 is TGTGCCAGCAGCTTGGCAGGCCGATTCTCCTACGAGCAGTACTTC. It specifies CASSLAGRFSYEQYF.

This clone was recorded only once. In DNA, the CDR3 is TGTGCCAGCAGCTTAGTAGGACAGGCGGGGGAGACCCAGTACTTC. The encoded protein is CASSLVGQAGETQYF. The chain has TRBV7-9 and TRBJ2-5, with D possibly being TRBD1 (7 bases). Trimming pared 1 base from V and 5 bases from J, leaving 14 bases between. CDR3 length: 15 amino acids. Germline-derived CDR1 and CDR2 are SEHNR and FQNEAQ (reference sequence).

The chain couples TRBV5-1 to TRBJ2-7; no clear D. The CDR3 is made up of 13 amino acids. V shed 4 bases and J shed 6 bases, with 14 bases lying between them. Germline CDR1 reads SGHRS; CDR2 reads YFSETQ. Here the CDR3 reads CASSLEAPPEQYF. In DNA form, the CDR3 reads TGCGCCAGCAGCCTTGAAGCGCCCCCCGAGCAGTACTTC.

CDR3 DNA: TGTGCCAGCAGCGCCGGACAGGGCGGGACCTACGAGCAGTACTTC. Amino acids: CASSAGQGGTYEQYF. The V gene is TRBV7-8, the J gene TRBJ2-7; TRBD1 matches 8 bases. The J segment lost 2 bases and the V segment lost 5 bases, leaving 8 bases of the junction unmatched. CDR3 size: 15 residues. CDR1 SGHVS and CDR2 FQNEAQ come from the germline V gene.

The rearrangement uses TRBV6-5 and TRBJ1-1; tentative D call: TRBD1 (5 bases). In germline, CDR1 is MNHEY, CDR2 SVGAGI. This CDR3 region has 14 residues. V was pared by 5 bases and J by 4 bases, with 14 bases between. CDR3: CASSPPGLRTEAFF. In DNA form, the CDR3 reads TGTGCCAGCAGTCCACCAGGGTTGCGCACTGAAGCTTTCTTT.

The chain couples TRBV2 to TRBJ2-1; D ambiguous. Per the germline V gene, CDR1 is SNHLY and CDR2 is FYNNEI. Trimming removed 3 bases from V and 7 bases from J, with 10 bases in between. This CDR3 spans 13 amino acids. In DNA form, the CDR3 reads TGTGCCAGCAGTGATCTTAGAGGTAATGAGCAGTTCTTC. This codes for CASSDLRGNEQFF.

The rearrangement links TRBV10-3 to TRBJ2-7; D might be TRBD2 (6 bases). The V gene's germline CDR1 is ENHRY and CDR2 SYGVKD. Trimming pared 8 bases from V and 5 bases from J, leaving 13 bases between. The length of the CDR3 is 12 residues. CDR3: CAISTSRNEQYF. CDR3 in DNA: TGTGCCATCTCTACTAGCCGGAACGAGCAGTACTTC.

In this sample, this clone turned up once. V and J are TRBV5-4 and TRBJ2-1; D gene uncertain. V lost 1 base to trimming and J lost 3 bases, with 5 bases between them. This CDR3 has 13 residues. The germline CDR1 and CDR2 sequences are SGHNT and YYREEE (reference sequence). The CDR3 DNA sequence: TGTGCCAGCAGCTTGTCACACTACAATGAGCAGTTCTTC. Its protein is CASSLSHYNEQFF.

DNA of the CDR3: TGCGCCAGCAGCCCGACTACGATGGGTGAAAAACTGTTTTTT. Its translation: CASSPTTMGEKLFF. This chain joins TRBV5-1 and TRBJ1-4; D call uncertain. CDR3 length: 14 amino acids. Germline V gene data show CDR1 as SGHRS and CDR2 as YFSETQ. V dropped 4 bases and J dropped 7 bases, with 14 bases sitting between them.

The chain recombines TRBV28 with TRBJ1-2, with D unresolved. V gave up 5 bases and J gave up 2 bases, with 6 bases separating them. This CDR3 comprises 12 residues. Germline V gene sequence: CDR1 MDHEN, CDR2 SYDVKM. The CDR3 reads CASSTINYGYTF. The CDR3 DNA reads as TGTGCCAGCAGTACTATCAACTATGGCTACACCTTC.

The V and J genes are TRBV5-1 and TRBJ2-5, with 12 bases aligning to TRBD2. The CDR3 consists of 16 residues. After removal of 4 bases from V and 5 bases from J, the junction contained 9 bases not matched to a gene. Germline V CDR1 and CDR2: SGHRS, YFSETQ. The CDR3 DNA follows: TGCGCCAGCAGCCCCCCTAGCGGGAGGGGCGGCGAGACCCAGTACTTC. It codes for CASSPPSGRGGETQYF. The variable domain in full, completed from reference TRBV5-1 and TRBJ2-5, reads KAGVTQTPRYLIKTRGQQVTLSCSPISGHRSVSWYQQTPGQGLQFLFEYFSETQRNKGNFPGRFSGRQFSNSRSEMNVSTLELGDSALYLCASSPPSGRGGETQYFGPGTRLLVL.

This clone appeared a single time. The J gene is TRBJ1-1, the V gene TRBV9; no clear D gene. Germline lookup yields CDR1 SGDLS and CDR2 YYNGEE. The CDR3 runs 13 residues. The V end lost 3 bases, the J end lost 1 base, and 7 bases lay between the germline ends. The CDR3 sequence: CASSDTANTEAFF. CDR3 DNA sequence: TGTGCCAGCAGCGACACAGCGAACACTGAAGCTTTCTTT.

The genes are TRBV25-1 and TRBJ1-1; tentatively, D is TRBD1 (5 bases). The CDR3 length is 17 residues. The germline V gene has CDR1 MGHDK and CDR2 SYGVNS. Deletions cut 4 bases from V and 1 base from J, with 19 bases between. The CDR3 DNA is TGTGCCAGCAGTGCATCGTATCCGACAGCGAGGAACACTGAAGCTTTCTTT. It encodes CASSASYPTARNTEAFF.

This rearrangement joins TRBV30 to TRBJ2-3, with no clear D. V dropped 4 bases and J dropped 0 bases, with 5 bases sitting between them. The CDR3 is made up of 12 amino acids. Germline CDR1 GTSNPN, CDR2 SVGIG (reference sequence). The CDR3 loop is CAWTTSTDTQYF. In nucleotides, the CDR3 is TGTGCCTGGACTACTAGCACAGATACGCAGTATTTT.

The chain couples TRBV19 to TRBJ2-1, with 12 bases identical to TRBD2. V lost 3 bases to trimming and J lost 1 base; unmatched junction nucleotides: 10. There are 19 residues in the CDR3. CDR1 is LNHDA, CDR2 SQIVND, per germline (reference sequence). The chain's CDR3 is CASSIRTSGKGVSYNEQFF. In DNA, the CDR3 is TGTGCCAGTAGTATCCGGACTAGCGGGAAGGGTGTATCCTACAATGAGCAGTTCTTC.